This T cell receptor (beta chain) was sequenced during a study of blood T cell repertoires in COVID-19. Produced via immunoSEQ multiplex PCR; TCRdb's table is partial and in-frame only. The table includes some 160,000 clones, roughly 85% detected once. The CDR3 is 13 amino acids. V lost 7 bases and J lost 7, with 14 bases in between. The germline CDR1 and CDR2 sequences are SGHTA and FQGNSA. The TCR sequence derives from a woman in her seventies in a cohort exposed to, infected with or recovered from COVID-19 (not recorded which). This chain links TRBV7-2 with TRBJ1-3; D gene unclear. The sequenced sample was PBMCs or T cells enriched from blood (not recorded which). The CDR3 nucleotides read TGTGCCAGCAACCCAGGAGGCTTGAACACCATATATTTT. Protein sequence: CASNPGGLNTIYF.